This paragraph covers one T cell receptor beta chain sequence. What it binds is not known. With 60 Vbeta and 13 Jbeta primers, the PCR was carried out. The assay was immunoSEQ multiplex PCR, and TCRdb's table has in-frame clones only and misses some. The profile shows 100,000 or so clones, 75% to 90% of them singletons. This entry comes from a study of cytomegalovirus exposure and HLA in healthy donors. General study results and limits: In a later analysis, TCR beta V- and J-gene trimming was associated with a missense DCLRE1C variant. HLA allele associations emerged for 16,951 TCR beta sequences in a later analysis, at 0.05 false discovery rate.

Germline CDR1 and CDR2: SNHLY and FYNNEI. This CDR3 is 15 amino acids long. Deletions cut 1 base from V and 1 base from J, with 9 bases between. The sequencing sample was made of PBMCs. The clonotype comes from a man aged 25-45 years in good health and CMV-seronegative. This chain joins TRBV2 and TRBJ2-3; D may be TRBD1 (6 bases). CDR3 in DNA: TGTGCCAGCAGTGAAGTGGACAGCCGCACAGATACGCAGTATTTT. Protein sequence: CASSEVDSRTDTQYF.